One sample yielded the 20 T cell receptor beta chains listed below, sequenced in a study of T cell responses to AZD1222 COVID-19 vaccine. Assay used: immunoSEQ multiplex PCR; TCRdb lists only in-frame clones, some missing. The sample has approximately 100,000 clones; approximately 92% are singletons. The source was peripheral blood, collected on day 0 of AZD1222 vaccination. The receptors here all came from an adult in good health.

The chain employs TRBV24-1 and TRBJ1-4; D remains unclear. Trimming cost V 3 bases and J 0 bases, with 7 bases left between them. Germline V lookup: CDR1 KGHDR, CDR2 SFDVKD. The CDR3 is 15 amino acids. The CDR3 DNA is TGTGCCACCAGTGATCGGGGTGCAACTAATGAAAAACTGTTTTTT. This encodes CATSDRGATNEKLFF.

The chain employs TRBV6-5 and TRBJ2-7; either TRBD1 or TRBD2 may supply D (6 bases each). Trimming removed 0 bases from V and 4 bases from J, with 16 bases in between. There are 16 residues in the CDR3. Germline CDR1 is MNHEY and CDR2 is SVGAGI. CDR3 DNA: TGTGCCAGCAGTTACTCGAGCATCGGGGGCACATACGAGCAGTACTTC. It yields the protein CASSYSSIGGTYEQYF.

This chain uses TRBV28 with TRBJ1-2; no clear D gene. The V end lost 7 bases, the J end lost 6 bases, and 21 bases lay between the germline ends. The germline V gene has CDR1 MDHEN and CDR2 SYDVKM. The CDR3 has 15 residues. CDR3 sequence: CASIPPAGNLHGYTF. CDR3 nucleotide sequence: TGTGCCAGCATCCCCCCGGCGGGTAATTTACATGGCTACACCTTC.

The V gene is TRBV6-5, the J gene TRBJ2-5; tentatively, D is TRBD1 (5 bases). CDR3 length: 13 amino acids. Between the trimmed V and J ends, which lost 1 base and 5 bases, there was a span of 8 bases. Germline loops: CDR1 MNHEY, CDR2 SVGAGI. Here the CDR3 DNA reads TGTGCCAGCAGTTACTGGGCAGGGGAGACCCAGTACTTC. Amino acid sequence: CASSYWAGETQYF.

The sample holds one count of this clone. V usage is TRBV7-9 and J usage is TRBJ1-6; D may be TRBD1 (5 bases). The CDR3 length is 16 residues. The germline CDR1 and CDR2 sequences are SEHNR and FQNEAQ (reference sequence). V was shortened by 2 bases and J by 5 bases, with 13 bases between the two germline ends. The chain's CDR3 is CASSLTAGVDNSPLHF. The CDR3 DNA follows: TGTGCCAGCAGCTTAACAGCGGGGGTCGATAATTCACCCCTCCACTTT. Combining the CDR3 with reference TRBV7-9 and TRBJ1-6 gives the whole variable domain DTGVSQNPRHKITKRGQNVTFRCDPISEHNRLYWYRQTLGQGPEFLTYFQNEAQLEKSRLLSDRFSAERPKGSFSTLEIQRTEQGDSAMYLCASSLTAGVDNSPLHFGNGTRLTVT.

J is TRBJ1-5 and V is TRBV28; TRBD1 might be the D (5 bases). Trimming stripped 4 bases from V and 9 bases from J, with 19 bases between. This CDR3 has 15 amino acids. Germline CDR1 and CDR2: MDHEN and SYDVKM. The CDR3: CASSSDGTAILPQHF. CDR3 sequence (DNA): TGTGCCAGCAGTTCGGACGGGACGGCAATATTGCCCCAGCATTTT.

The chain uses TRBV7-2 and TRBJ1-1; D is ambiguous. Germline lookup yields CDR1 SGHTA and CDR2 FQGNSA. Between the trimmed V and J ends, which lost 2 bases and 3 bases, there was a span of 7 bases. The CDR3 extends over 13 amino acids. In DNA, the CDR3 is TGTGCCAGCAGCTTAAGCGGATACACTGAAGCTTTCTTT. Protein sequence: CASSLSGYTEAFF.

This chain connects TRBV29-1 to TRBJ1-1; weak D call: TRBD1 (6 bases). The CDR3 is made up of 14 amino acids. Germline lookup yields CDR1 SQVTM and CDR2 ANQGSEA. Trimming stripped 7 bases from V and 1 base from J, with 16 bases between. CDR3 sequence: CSGTVDSSNTEAFF. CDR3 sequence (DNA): TGCAGCGGTACTGTGGACAGTTCGAACACTGAAGCTTTCTTT.

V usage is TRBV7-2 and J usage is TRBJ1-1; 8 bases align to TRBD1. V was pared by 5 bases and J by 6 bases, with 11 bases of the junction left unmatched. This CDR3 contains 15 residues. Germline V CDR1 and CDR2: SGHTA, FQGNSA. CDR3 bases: TGTGCCAGCAGCCTCAGGGCAGGGGGCGGAGCTGAAGCTTTCTTT. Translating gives CASSLRAGGGAEAFF.

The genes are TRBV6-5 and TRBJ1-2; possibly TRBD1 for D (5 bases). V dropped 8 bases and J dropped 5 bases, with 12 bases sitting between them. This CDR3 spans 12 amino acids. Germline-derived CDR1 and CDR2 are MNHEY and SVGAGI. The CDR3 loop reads CASGRGDYGYTF. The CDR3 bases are TGTGCCAGCGGGCGGGGGGATTATGGCTACACCTTC.

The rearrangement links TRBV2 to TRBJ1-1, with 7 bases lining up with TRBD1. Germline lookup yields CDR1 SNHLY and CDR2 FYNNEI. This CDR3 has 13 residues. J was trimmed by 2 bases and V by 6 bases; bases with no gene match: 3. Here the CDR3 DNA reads TGTGCCAGCAGACAGGGGTTTAACACTGAAGCTTTCTTT. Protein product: CASRQGFNTEAFF.

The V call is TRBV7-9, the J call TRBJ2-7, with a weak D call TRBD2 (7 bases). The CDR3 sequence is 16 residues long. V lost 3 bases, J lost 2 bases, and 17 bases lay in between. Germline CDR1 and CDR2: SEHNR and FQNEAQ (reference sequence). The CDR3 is CASSFPRGASTYEQYF. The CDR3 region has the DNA TGTGCCAGCAGCTTCCCTCGGGGGGCTTCTACCTACGAGCAGTACTTC.

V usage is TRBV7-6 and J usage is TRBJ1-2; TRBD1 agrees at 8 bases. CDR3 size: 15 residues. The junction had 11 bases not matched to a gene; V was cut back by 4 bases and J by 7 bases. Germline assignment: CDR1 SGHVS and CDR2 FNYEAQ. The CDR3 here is CASSSTPTGASGYTF. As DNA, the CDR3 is TGTGCCAGCAGCTCGACCCCGACAGGGGCCAGTGGCTACACCTTC.

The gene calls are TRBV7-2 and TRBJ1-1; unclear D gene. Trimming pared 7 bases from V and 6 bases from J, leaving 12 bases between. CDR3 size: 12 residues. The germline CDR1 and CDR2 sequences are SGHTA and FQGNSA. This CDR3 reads CASNPGGAEAFF. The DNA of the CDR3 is TGTGCCAGCAACCCGGGCGGGGCTGAAGCTTTCTTT.

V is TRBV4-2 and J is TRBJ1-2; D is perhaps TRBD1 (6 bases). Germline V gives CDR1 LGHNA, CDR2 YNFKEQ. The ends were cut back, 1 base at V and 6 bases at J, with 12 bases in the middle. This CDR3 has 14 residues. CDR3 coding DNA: TGTGCCAGCAGCCAAGGCAGGGGAAAAGATGGCTACACCTTC. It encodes CASSQGRGKDGYTF.

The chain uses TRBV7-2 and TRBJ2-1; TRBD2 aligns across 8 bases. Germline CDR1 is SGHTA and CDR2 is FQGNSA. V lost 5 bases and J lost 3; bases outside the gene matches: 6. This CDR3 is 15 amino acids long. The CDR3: CASSPPGLVYNEQFF. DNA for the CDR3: TGTGCCAGCAGCCCGCCGGGACTAGTCTACAATGAGCAGTTCTTC.

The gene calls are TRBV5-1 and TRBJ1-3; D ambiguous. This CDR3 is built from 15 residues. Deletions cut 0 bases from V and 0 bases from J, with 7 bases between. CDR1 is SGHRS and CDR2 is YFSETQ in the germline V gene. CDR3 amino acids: CASSLDGSSGNTIYF. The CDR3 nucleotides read TGCGCCAGCAGCTTGGATGGCAGCTCTGGAAACACCATATATTTT. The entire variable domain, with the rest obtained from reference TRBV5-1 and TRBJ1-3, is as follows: KAGVTQTPRYLIKTRGQQVTLSCSPISGHRSVSWYQQTPGQGLQFLFEYFSETQRNKGNFPGRFSGRQFSNSRSEMNVSTLELGDSALYLCASSLDGSSGNTIYFGEGSWLTVV.

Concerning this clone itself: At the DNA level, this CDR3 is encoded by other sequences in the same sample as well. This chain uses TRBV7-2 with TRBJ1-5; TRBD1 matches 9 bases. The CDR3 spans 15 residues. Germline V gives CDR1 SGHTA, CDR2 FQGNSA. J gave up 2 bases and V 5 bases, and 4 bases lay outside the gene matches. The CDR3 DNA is TGTGCCAGCAGCCTGACAGGGGGGGGCAATCAGCCCCAGCATTTT. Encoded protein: CASSLTGGGNQPQHF.

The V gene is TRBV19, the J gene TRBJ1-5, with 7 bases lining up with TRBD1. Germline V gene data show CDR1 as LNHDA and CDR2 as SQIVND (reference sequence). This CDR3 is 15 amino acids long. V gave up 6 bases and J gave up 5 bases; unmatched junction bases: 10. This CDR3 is CASSDRDSPYQPQHF. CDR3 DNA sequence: TGTGCCAGTAGCGATCGGGACAGTCCTTATCAGCCCCAGCATTTT.

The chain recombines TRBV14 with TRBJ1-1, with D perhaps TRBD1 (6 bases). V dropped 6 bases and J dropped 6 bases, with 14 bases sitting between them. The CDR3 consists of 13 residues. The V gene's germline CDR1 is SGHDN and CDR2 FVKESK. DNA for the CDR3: TGTGCCAGCAGAGCTCAGGGGACGCCTGAAGCTTTCTTT. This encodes CASRAQGTPEAFF.